The entry below describes one TCR beta chain. The source of the sample is a study of blood T cell repertoires in COVID-19. Enrolled through a virtual design, the participants were between 18 and 89 years of age and came from roughly 22 US areas. The data were produced by immunoSEQ multiplex PCR, yet TCRdb's version contains in-frame clones alone and is incomplete. The sample comprises 250,000 to 350,000 clones, around 87% of which are singletons, and over 4% rests with the top ten. Between the trimmed V and J ends, which lost 7 bases and 0 bases, there was a span of 8 bases. The CDR3 is 13 residues long. The germline V gene encodes CDR1 KGHDR and CDR2 SFDVKD.

The chain joins TRBV24-1 to TRBJ2-5, with D perhaps TRBD1 (6 bases). The receptor comes from a woman aged 25-40 years who had recovered from COVID-19. The source material was PBMCs or T cells enriched from blood (not recorded which). The CDR3 loop is CATSNRDQETQYF. The CDR3 DNA reads as TGTGCCACCAGCAACAGGGACCAAGAGACCCAGTACTTC.